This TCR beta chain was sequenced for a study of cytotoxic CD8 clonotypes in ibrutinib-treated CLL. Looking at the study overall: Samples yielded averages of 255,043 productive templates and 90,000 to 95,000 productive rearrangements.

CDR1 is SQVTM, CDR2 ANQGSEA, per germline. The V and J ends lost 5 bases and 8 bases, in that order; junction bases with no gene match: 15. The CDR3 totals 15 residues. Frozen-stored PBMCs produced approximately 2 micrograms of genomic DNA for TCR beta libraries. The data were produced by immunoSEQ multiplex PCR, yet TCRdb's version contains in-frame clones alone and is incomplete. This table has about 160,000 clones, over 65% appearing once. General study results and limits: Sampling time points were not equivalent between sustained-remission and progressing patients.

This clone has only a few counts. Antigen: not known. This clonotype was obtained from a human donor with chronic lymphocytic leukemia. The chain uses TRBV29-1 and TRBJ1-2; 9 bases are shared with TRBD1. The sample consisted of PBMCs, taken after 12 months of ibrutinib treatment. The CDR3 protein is CSVPEFTGGIKGYTF. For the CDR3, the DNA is TGCAGCGTTCCCGAATTTACAGGGGGCATAAAGGGCTACACCTTC.